A selection of T cell receptor beta chains follows, all from one sample in a study of CD8+ T cells in alopecia areata. Data came from immunoSEQ multiplex PCR; TCRdb stores just in-frame clones and leaves some out. Of 190,000 or so clones in the sample, around 58% were seen once. The starting material was CD8+ T cells sorted from blood, obtained at week 24, from a patient treated with tofacitinib. These TCRs come from a human donor with alopecia areata. The CDR3 runs from the conserved cysteine through the conserved F or W. Each record gives: clone size, V gene, D gene, J gene, CDR3 protein, CDR3 DNA. A D gene is named only where the DNA matches it firmly. Size is stated for part of the rows, as once, few or many counts, or as a class when the clone is expanded.

>NA|TRBV2|TRBD1|TRBJ2-7
CASTPGQGYEQYF
TGTGCCAGCACCCCGGGACAGGGTTACGAGCAGTACTTC
>once|TRBV11-2|NA|TRBJ2-7
CASSPSSYEQYF
TGTGCCAGCAGCCCTAGCTCCTACGAGCAGTACTTC
>few|TRBV10-3|NA|TRBJ1-2
CAIRRGYTF
TGTGCCATCCGTCGGGGCTACACCTTC
>NA|TRBV13|NA|TRBJ2-7
CASSPSTNYEQYF
TGTGCCAGCAGCCCCAGCACTAACTACGAGCAGTACTTC
>few|TRBV29-1|NA|TRBJ2-7
CSVEAGPPYEQYF
TGCAGCGTTGAAGCTGGGCCCCCCTACGAGCAGTACTTC
>NA|TRBV6-5|TRBD1|TRBJ1-2
CASSQMTGAGGGYTF
TGTGCCAGCAGTCAGATGACAGGGGCCGGAGGTGGCTACACCTTC
>NA|TRBV29-1|NA|TRBJ1-2
CSVKASGTNGYTF
TGCAGCGTTAAAGCCTCCGGGACAAATGGCTACACCTTC
>few|TRBV13|NA|TRBJ2-7
CASSLSLSYEQYF
TGTGCCAGCAGCTTATCCCTCTCCTACGAGCAGTACTTC
>NA|TRBV4-1|NA|TRBJ2-2
CASSQAGELFF
TGCGCCAGCAGCCAAGCCGGGGAGCTGTTTTTT
>NA|TRBV2|TRBD1|TRBJ2-7
CAGDTGTGDEQYF
TGTGCCGGCGATACCGGGACAGGGGACGAGCAGTACTTC
>few|TRBV29-1|NA|TRBJ1-2
CSVDRGSVGYTF
TGCAGCGTTGACAGGGGCTCGGTTGGCTACACCTTC
>NA|TRBV7-9|NA|TRBJ2-7
CASSLTGTDTYEQYF
TGTGCCAGCAGTTTAACCGGGACGGACACCTACGAGCAGTACTTC
>NA|TRBV7-2|NA|TRBJ2-1
CASSFRGANEQFF
TGTGCCAGCAGCTTTCGGGGGGCCAATGAGCAGTTCTTC
>NA|TRBV6-5|NA|TRBJ2-2
CASSYSGGTGELFF
TGTGCCAGCAGTTACTCTGGGGGCACTGGGGAGCTGTTTTTT
>NA|TRBV2|NA|TRBJ1-2
CASSEGINNYGYTF
TGTGCCAGCAGTGAAGGCATAAACAACTATGGCTACACCTTC
>medium-sized|TRBV9|NA|TRBJ1-2
CASSVAGLSSYGYTF
TGTGCCAGCAGCGTGGCCGGGCTATCCAGCTATGGCTACACCTTC
>NA|TRBV25-1|NA|TRBJ1-4
CASSAPWAGEKLFF
TGTGCCAGCAGTGCCCCCTGGGCCGGGGAAAAACTGTTTTTT